These T cell receptor beta chains were read from a single sample in a study of CD8+CD57+ T cells in acquired aplastic anemia. TCRdb re-called the reads with MiXCR, one entry per CDR3 protein. The sample lists hundreds of thousands of distinct CDR3 sequences, around 30% occurring once. The sequenced material came from sorted CD4+, CD8+, or CD8+CD57+ T cells (not recorded which) from PBMCs. All receptors derive from a human donor with aplastic anemia. The CDR3 runs from the conserved cysteine through the conserved F or W. D genes are given only for firm matches. Expanded clones are given a class, and other clones once, few, many or no size at all.

J,size,V,D,CDR3,DNA
TRBJ2-5,many,TRBV29-1,TRBD1,CSVGPGQRQGETQYF,TGCAGCGTTGGACCGGGACAGAGGCAGGGAGAGACCCAGTACTTC
TRBJ2-1,many,TRBV10-3,TRBD2,CAISDLTSGTTYNEQFF,TGTGCCATCAGTGACCTGACTAGCGGGACTACCTACAATGAGCAGTTCTTC
TRBJ2-5,-,TRBV24-1,TRBD1,CATSDSLSRDRGSETQYF,TGTGCCACCAGTGATTCTTTGAGCCGGGACAGGGGATCAGAGACCCAGTACTTC
TRBJ2-7,-,TRBV24-1,TRBD1,CATSDRTGVSSYEQYF,TGTGCCACCAGTGATCGGACAGGGGTGAGCTCCTACGAGCAGTACTTC
TRBJ1-2,-,TRBV19,-,CAWSPGRGYTF,TGTGCCTGGAGTCCGGGGCGAGGCTACACCTTC
TRBJ1-5,-,TRBV20-1,TRBD1,CSARDRKVNQPQHF,TGCAGTGCTAGGGACAGGAAGGTCAATCAGCCCCAGCATTTT
TRBJ2-3,-,TRBV9,-,CASSPSPGRGTDTQYF,TGTGCCAGCAGCCCTTCTCCAGGGAGGGGGACAGATACGCAGTATTTT
TRBJ2-1,-,TRBV29-1,-,CSVEDWNEQFF,TGCAGCGTTGAAGACTGGAATGAGCAGTTCTTC
TRBJ2-1,few,TRBV7-3,TRBD2,CASSLYGGVAYNEQFF,TGTGCCAGCAGCTTGTATGGGGGGGTTGCCTACAATGAGCAGTTCTTC
TRBJ1-3,-,TRBV6-1,TRBD1,CASSRDRVEEGNTIYF,TGTGCCAGCAGCCGTGACAGGGTGGAGGAGGGAAACACCATATATTTT
TRBJ1-2,-,TRBV6-5,-,CASSYSSGIYGYTF,TGTGCCAGCAGTTACTCGTCAGGGATCTATGGCTACACCTTC
TRBJ2-7,-,TRBV15,-,CATSSRDSRAGTYEQYF,TGTGCCACCAGCAGTAGGGACAGCCGAGCGGGGACCTACGAGCAGTACTTC
TRBJ2-3,-,TRBV25-1,-,CASSEFIGSTDTQYF,TGTGCCAGCAGTGAATTTATCGGATCCACAGATACGCAGTATTTT
TRBJ1-6,many,TRBV7-9,-,CASSQEINSPLHF,TGTGCCAGCAGCCAAGAGATTAATTCACCCCTCCACTTT
TRBJ1-1,-,TRBV18,-,CASSREVGSVTEAFF,TGTGCCAGCTCTCGAGAAGTAGGTAGTGTCACTGAAGCTTTCTTT
TRBJ2-7,many,TRBV2,-,CASRRTLTYEQYF,TGTGCCAGCAGGAGGACTCTCACCTACGAGCAGTACTTC
TRBJ1-3,few,TRBV20-1,TRBD1,CSARNHRGTWGDTIYF,TGCAGTGCTAGAAACCACAGGGGCACCTGGGGGGACACCATATATTTT
TRBJ1-2,-,TRBV19,TRBD1,CASSAGTGMDGYTF,TGTGCCAGTAGTGCCGGGACAGGGATGGATGGCTACACCTTC
TRBJ2-7,-,TRBV10-3,-,CAISGTGTRNLFF,TGTGCCATCAGTGGTACCGGGACACGTAATCTCTTTTTC
TRBJ2-7,-,TRBV4-3,-,CASSQELPGTSYEQHF,TGCGCCAGCAGCCAAGAGCTTCCCGGGACATCGTACGAGCAGCACTTC
TRBJ2-1,-,TRBV12-5,-,CASGWGIDNEQFF,TGTGCTAGTGGTTGGGGTATCGACAATGAGCAGTTCTTC
TRBJ1-2,-,TRBV25-1,TRBD1,CASSEPHRGNYGYTF,TGTGCCAGCAGTGAACCCCACAGGGGCAACTATGGCTACACCTTC
TRBJ1-5,many,TRBV2,TRBD1,CASSDRDSYNQPQHF,TGTGCCAGCAGTGACCGGGACAGCTATAATCAGCCCCAGCATTTT
TRBJ2-5,many,TRBV7-6,TRBD2,CASRLGLAGEETQYF,TGTGCCAGCAGATTGGGGCTAGCGGGAGAAGAGACCCAGTACTTC
TRBJ1-1,-,TRBV6-1,-,CASSEVRVLSTEAFF,TGTGCCAGCAGTGAAGTCCGGGTCTTATCCACTGAAGCTTTCTTT
TRBJ1-5,few,TRBV6-1,-,CASSEVVGGNQPQHF,TGTGCCAGCAGTGAAGTAGTCGGGGGGAATCAGCCCCAGCATTTT
TRBJ2-2,many,TRBV29-1,TRBD2,CSVDTAGVGTGELFF,TGCAGCGTTGACACAGCGGGAGTTGGAACCGGGGAGCTGTTTTTT
TRBJ1-5,many,TRBV12-3/TRBV12-4,-,CASTLTGTQHF,TGTGCCAGCACCTTAACGGGAACCCAGCATTTT
TRBJ2-1,-,TRBV10-3,TRBD2,CVTTGGAPYNEQFF,TGTGTAACTACCGGGGGGGCTCCCTACAATGAGCAGTTCTTC